This T cell receptor (beta chain) is drawn from a study of beta chain features in type 1 diabetes. This clone was picked up a small number of times. Antigen specificity is unknown. General study results and limits: PCR could preferentially amplify shorter templates, alike in patients and controls. Within each of all four CD4+ subsets, Type 1 diabetes patients had TCRB CDR3s that were moderately but significantly shorter.

The CDR3 covers 15 residues. Trimming stripped 0 bases from V and 2 bases from J, with 10 bases between. Germline V gene lookup returns CDR1 SGHRS and CDR2 YFSETQ. As every portion of the isolated RNA was reverse transcribed, the sequencing read expressed TCRB transcripts. Libraries were prepared by immunoSEQ multiplex PCR; TCRdb keeps only in-frame clonotypes and omits some of them. The sample lists hundreds of thousands of clones, about 17% occurring once. CD4+ naive, central memory, regulatory and stem cell-like memory subsets were isolated by sorting on CD45RO/CCR7/CD25/CD127/CD95/CD27. This chain joins TRBV5-1 and TRBJ2-3; tentatively, D is TRBD2 (6 bases). The receptor was derived from a woman in her late teens or twenties in good health. Sequencing was performed on naive CD4+ T cells from blood. The CDR3 DNA follows: TGCGCCAGCAGCTTGGGAGGACTACCCACAGATACGCAGTATTTT. This codes for CASSLGGLPTDTQYF.